This T cell receptor beta chain was obtained from a study of OX40 agonist ivuxolimab in advanced cancers. Some clones are missing from TCRdb's copy, which holds only in-frame ones; the method was immunoSEQ multiplex PCR. Here the sample spans approximately 84,000 clones, about 88% being singletons. This CDR3 has 12 amino acids. Between the trimmed V and J ends, which lost 6 bases and 7 bases, there was a span of 9 bases. Germline V gene sequence: CDR1 MNHNY, CDR2 SVGAGI (reference sequence). The sample holds one count of this clone. Blood sampling was done at baseline, cycle 4 day 1, and cycle 7 day 1.

The source material was CD4+ or CD8+ T cells sorted from blood, sampled in a trial of the OX40 agonist ivuxolimab. The receptor's source is an adult with an advanced solid tumor such as melanoma, head and neck, liver or kidney cancer. The chain carries TRBV6-6 and TRBJ2-2; no clear D. The CDR3 loop is CASSFLGGELFF. CDR3 bases: TGTGCCAGCAGCTTCCTGGGCGGGGAGCTGTTTTTT.